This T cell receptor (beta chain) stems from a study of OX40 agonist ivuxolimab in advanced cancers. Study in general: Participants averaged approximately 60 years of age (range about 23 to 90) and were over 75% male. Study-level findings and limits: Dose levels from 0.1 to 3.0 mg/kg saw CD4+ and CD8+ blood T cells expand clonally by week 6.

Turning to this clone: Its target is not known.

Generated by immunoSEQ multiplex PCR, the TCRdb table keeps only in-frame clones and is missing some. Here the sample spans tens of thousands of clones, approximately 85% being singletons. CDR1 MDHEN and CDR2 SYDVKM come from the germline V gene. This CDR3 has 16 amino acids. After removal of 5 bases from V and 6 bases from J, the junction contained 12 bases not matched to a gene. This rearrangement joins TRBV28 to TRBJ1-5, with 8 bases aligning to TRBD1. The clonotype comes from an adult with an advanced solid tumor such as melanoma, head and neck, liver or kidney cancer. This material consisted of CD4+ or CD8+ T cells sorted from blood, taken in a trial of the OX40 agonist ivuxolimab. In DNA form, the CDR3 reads TGTGCCAGCAGTCCAGGACAGGGTGGGTTTTTTCAGCCCCAGCATTTT. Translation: CASSPGQGGFFQPQHF.